The clone carrying this T cell receptor (beta chain) has only a few counts. Antigen: not known. At one boundary the junction diverges from the germline segment, which might be a read error. The data are from a study of T cell responses to AZD1222 COVID-19 vaccine. Study background: Combined were second doses at about 4 or about 12 weeks.

Using immunoSEQ multiplex PCR, the repertoire was profiled, and TCRdb retains in-frame clones only, with some absent. The data contain some 140,000 clones, over 90% of them singletons. Whole-study findings and limits: Unmutated variant regions reportedly attract nearly half of all spike-specific TCRs. The CD4 TCRs associated with vaccination extended across spike and predominated at 160-218 and 743-854. Spike-specific TCR breadth and depth rose after two AZD1222 doses.

Germline V gene lookup returns CDR1 MNHEY and CDR2 SMNVEV (reference sequence). CDR3 length: 13 residues. The chain couples TRBV27 to TRBJ2-7; 11 bases fit TRBD1. The starting material was peripheral blood, obtained on day 0 of AZD1222 vaccination. This receptor was identified in an adult in good health. CDR3 coding DNA: TGTGCCAGCAAACCTGGACAGGGGGCTTTTCTGAACTTC. It codes for CASKPGQGAFLNF.